This T cell receptor beta chain is from a study of T cells after yellow fever vaccination. Whole-study findings and limits: Reappearance after the booster was seen for most primary-vaccination clones, at 95% to 97% CD4 and 70% to 90% CD8.

Template-switching 5'RACE yielded the TCR cDNA; a universal primer site and UMIs were added in the process. MiXCR was run by TCRdb on the 5' RACE reads, yielding one entry per CDR3 protein. In the table there are tens of thousands of distinct CDR3 sequences, more than 5.5% of which are singletons. Germline CDR1 and CDR2: SQVTM and ANQGSEA. V lost 7 bases and J 2 bases, leaving 12 bases between the germline ends. The CDR3 runs 13 residues. This clonotype was picked up many times. What it binds is unknown. Material: CD8+ T cells sorted from PBMCs, obtained 10 to 11 days after the first yellow fever vaccination. The rearrangement links TRBV29-1 to TRBJ2-1; D gene unclear. This TCR derives from a man aged 18 to 30 who received the YFV17D yellow fever vaccine. The DNA of the CDR3 is TGCAGCGGGCGCATTCTAGCCTACAATGAGCAGTTCTTC. Translated, it gives CSGRILAYNEQFF.